Shown below are 25 T cell receptor beta chains from a single sample sequenced in a study of tumor-infiltrating lymphocytes in primary liver carcinoma. Scientists recovered RNA and DNA together from roughly 18-30 mg of unsorted bulk tissue. Production of TCR beta cDNA used roughly 0.55 ug total RNA together with a constant-region primer. Three nested multiplex PCR rounds of slightly modified ARM-PCR generated TCR beta libraries. Forward primers for TRBV1-TRBV30 and a C-beta reverse primer served the first two PCR rounds, at about 9 cycles each. MiXCR was run by TCRdb on the multiplex PCR reads, yielding one entry per CDR3 protein. Of approximately 110,000 distinct CDR3 sequences in the sample, 55% to 65% were seen once. The sequencing sample was made of liver tumor tissue from sampling region 1. Subset given: tumor region T1, superior pole. The receptors were gathered from a woman aged 55-70 years with primary liver carcinoma and hepatitis B virus infection.

The chain has TRBV11-3 and TRBJ2-3, with 7 bases aligning to TRBD2. V was clipped by 1 base and J by 8 bases; unmatched bases: 9. CDR1 and CDR2 (germline): SGHNT, YENEEA. The CDR3 extends over 15 amino acids. The CDR3 sequence: CASSLGRAGNLTQYF. In DNA, the CDR3 is TGTGCCAGCAGCTTAGGCCGAGCGGGAAATCTTACGCAGTATTTT.

Details on this clonotype: This clone may be a read error of a much larger clone one base away. The CDR3 bases are TGTGCCAGCAGTTACCCAGGAAGAGAGGAGTACTTC. Translated, it gives CASSYPGREEYF. The rearrangement links TRBV6-2 or TRBV6-3 to TRBJ2-7; D not certain. The CDR3 length is 12 residues. CDR1 and CDR2 from the germline V gene are MNHEY and SVGEGT. The V gene lost 2 bases and the J gene lost 11 bases, with 13 bases spanning the gap.

The chain joins TRBV30 to TRBJ1-4, with D possibly matching TRBD1 (6 bases). In germline, CDR1 is GTSNPN, CDR2 SVGIG (reference sequence). CDR3 length: 14 amino acids. Between the trimmed V and J ends, which lost 2 bases and 9 bases, there was a span of 16 bases. Here the CDR3 reads CAWSRQGMVQKLFF. The CDR3 DNA reads TGTGCCTGGAGTCGTCAGGGGATGGTTCAAAAACTGTTTTTT.

On this clonotype: Since a much larger clone is just one base distant, this may be a read error. The chain joins TRBV29-1 to TRBJ1-3, with TRBD1 matching 7 bases. In germline, CDR1 is SQVTM, CDR2 ANQGSEA. The CDR3 runs to 13 residues. CDR3 sequence (DNA): TGCAGCGTTACAGGGGACTCTGTAAACACCATATATTTT. This codes for CSVTGDSVNTIYF.

The rearrangement links TRBV4-2 to TRBJ2-1; D not certain. CDR1 and CDR2 from the germline V gene are LGHNA and YNFKEQ. The CDR3 sequence is 15 residues long. V was cut by 1 base and J by 6 bases, with 13 bases left in between. The CDR3 sequence is CASSQGEPSSNEQFF. CDR3 in DNA: TGTGCCAGCAGCCAAGGGGAACCATCTTCCAATGAGCAGTTCTTC.

The sample holds a few counts of this clonotype. The V call is TRBV5-1, the J call TRBJ2-7, with 12 bases lining up with TRBD1. From germline, CDR1 is SGHRS and CDR2 YFSETQ. CDR3 size: 15 residues. J was trimmed by 9 bases and V by 2 bases; bases with no gene match: 9. CDR3 in amino acids: CASSFSGTGGAGQYF. CDR3 in DNA: TGCGCCAGCAGCTTCTCCGGGACAGGGGGCGCAGGGCAGTACTTC.

The chain carries TRBV28 and TRBJ2-1; D tentatively fits TRBD1 or TRBD2 (5 bases each). The CDR3 loop spans 15 amino acids. The V gene's germline CDR1 is MDHEN and CDR2 SYDVKM. The ends were cut back, 8 bases at V and 2 bases at J, with 16 bases in the middle. CDR3 in amino acids: CASGALATAYNEQFF. The CDR3 nucleotides are TGTGCCAGCGGGGCCTTAGCGACGGCCTACAATGAGCAGTTCTTC.

This clonotype was observed a handful of times. The chain couples TRBV4-2 to TRBJ2-1; D might be TRBD2 (5 bases). The germline V gene has CDR1 LGHNA and CDR2 YNFKEQ. Between the trimmed V and J ends, which lost 4 bases and 3 bases, there was a span of 13 bases. The CDR3 length is 15 residues. The CDR3 protein is CASSLPTAGYNEQFF. The CDR3 bases are TGTGCCAGCAGCCTCCCGACGGCGGGCTACAATGAGCAGTTCTTC.

In the case of this clonotype: Since a much larger clone is just one base distant, this may be a read error. This sequence joins TRBV12-3 or TRBV12-4 and TRBJ2-6; 11 nucleotides match TRBD1. V trimming: 9 bases; J trimming: 1 base; junction bases outside the gene matches: 8. The CDR3 has 17 residues. The CDR3 region is CARSPGQGVSGANVLTF. The CDR3 DNA reads TGTGCCAGAAGTCCGGGACAGGGGGTATCTGGGGCCAACGTCCTGACTTTC.

The chain is built from TRBV11-2 and TRBJ1-2; D remains unclear. CDR1 is SGHAT, CDR2 FQNNGV, per germline. V was shortened by 9 bases and J by 5 bases, with 25 bases between the two germline ends. CDR3 length: 16 amino acids. The CDR3: CASSVVQGSRGYGYTF. The CDR3 DNA follows: TGTGCCAGTAGCGTAGTTCAAGGGTCTAGAGGGTATGGCTACACCTTC.

For this clonotype: A much larger clone sits a single nucleotide away, making a read error possible. This chain connects TRBV6-5 to TRBJ2-7, with D possibly being TRBD2 (5 bases). The CDR3 is made up of 12 amino acids. Per the germline V gene, CDR1 is MNHEY and CDR2 is SVGAGI. CDR3 loop: CASSNPGYEKYF. The DNA for the CDR3 is TGTGCCAGCAGCAACCCGGGGTACGAGAAGTACTTC.

This clonotype was seen many times. J is TRBJ1-1 and V is TRBV6-5, with TRBD1 matching over 9 bases. Germline V gene sequence: CDR1 MNHEY, CDR2 SVGAGI. The ends lost 5 bases at V and 3 bases at J; junction bases unmatched: 7. The CDR3 sequence is 15 residues long. For the CDR3, the DNA is TGTGCCAGCAGTCTCACAGGGGGCTCGGACACTGAAGCTTTCTTT. It encodes CASSLTGGSDTEAFF.

With respect to this clonotype: At one end the junction does not follow the germline gene, possibly because of a read error. The chain recombines TRBV30 with TRBJ1-3; the D gene is possibly TRBD1 (5 bases). Germline V gives CDR1 GTSNPN, CDR2 SVGIG (reference sequence). The CDR3 is 15 amino acids. CDR3: CAWTRVPTGGNIIYF. The CDR3 bases are TGTGCCTGGACCCGGGTACCCACTGGGGGAAACATCATATATTTT.

This chain links TRBV28 with TRBJ1-1; 8 nucleotides align to TRBD1. Trimming at V came to 7 bases and at J to 1 base, leaving 5 bases not matched to a gene. CDR1 and CDR2 from the germline V gene are MDHEN and SYDVKM. The CDR3 contains 14 residues. Written as DNA, the CDR3 is TGTGCCAGCAAATCAGGACAGGGGAACACTGAAGCTTTCTTT. As protein: CASKSGQGNTEAFF.

Concerning this clonotype itself: This clone may be a read error of a much larger clone one base away. The chain recombines TRBV6-1 with TRBJ2-1; 8 bases match TRBD2. V was pared by 2 bases and J by 9 bases, with 9 bases of the junction left unmatched. The CDR3 runs to 15 residues. Germline CDR1 reads MNHNS; CDR2 reads SASEGT. The CDR3: CASSEFAGGHIEQFF. The CDR3 bases are TGTGCCAGCAGTGAATTTGCGGGGGGTCACATTGAGCAGTTCTTC.

The chain carries TRBV7-9 and TRBJ1-1; no firm D call. V lost 1 base to trimming and J lost 10 bases, with 19 bases between them. CDR1 SEHNR and CDR2 FQNEAQ come from the germline V gene (reference sequence). The CDR3 contains 15 residues. In DNA, the CDR3 is TGTGCCAGCAGCTTAGACGGAGCCTGGAGGTCTGGAGCTTTCTTT. Amino acid sequence: CASSLDGAWRSGAFF.

Turning to this clonotype: A much larger clonotype is one base distant, so this may be a read error. The chain employs TRBV6-6 and TRBJ2-1; no clear D gene. The CDR3 runs to 16 residues. Germline CDR1 MNHNY, CDR2 SVGAGI (reference sequence). The CDR3 DNA is TGTACCAGCAGTTACTCGCGCCAAACGACGGTCAATGAGCAGTTCTTC. Its translation: CTSSYSRQTTVNEQFF.

As for this clonotype: A much bigger clone sits one base away, suggesting this may be a read error. The rearrangement links TRBV10-3 to TRBJ2-7; weak D call: TRBD2 (5 bases). CDR3 length: 13 amino acids. Germline CDR1 ENHRY, CDR2 SYGVKD. V was trimmed by 8 bases and J by 4 bases, leaving 15 bases between them. The CDR3 reads CAIGPSRSYEQYF. The CDR3 nucleotides are TGTGCCATCGGCCCTAGCAGATCGTACGAGCAGTACTTC.

Note on this clonotype: As the CDR3 is not closed by the conserved phenylalanine or tryptophan, this likely results from a read error. The V gene is TRBV6-6, the J gene TRBJ2-7; D may be TRBD1 or TRBD2 (5 bases each). CDR1 and CDR2 (germline): MNHNY, SVGAGI (reference sequence). The CDR3 has 15 residues. Deletions cut 6 bases from V and 3 bases from J, with 18 bases between. The CDR3 DNA sequence: TGTGCCAGCAGACAGAACCCGGGACCGGACTACGAGCAGTACTTA. Translating gives CASRQNPGPDYEQYL.

As for this clonotype: The junction departs from the called germline gene at one end, perhaps through a read error. The genes are TRBV11-2 and TRBJ2-1; TRBD1 agrees at 7 bases. In germline, CDR1 is SGHAT, CDR2 FQNNGV. The CDR3 covers 17 residues. CDR3 sequence: CASSLRPGQRFYDEQFF. The CDR3 DNA reads as TGTGCTAGCAGCTTACGGCCGGGACAGAGATTCTACGATGAGCAGTTCTTC.

A remark on this clonotype: A read error may be the cause here, since a much bigger clone is one base away. This chain joins TRBV6-1 and TRBJ2-5; a weak D match, TRBD2 (5 bases). The CDR3 has 14 amino acids. V was shortened by 10 bases and J by 1 base, with 16 bases between the two germline ends. Germline CDR1 MNHNS, CDR2 SASEGT. Here the CDR3 DNA reads TGTGCCACCAAAATGAGGGCTGTCCAAGAGACCCAGTACTTC. Its translation: CATKMRAVQETQYF.

In this sample, this clonotype turned up many times. CDR3 sequence (DNA): TGTGCCAGCAACAGCCCCCGGGGGAGCTCCTACGAGCAGTACTTC. Translation: CASNSPRGSSYEQYF. This chain links TRBV6-1 with TRBJ2-7; D may be TRBD2 (6 bases). This CDR3 has 15 amino acids. Germline lookup yields CDR1 MNHNS and CDR2 SASEGT. The V and J ends lost 7 bases and 0 bases respectively, with 16 bases between them.

This clonotype came up many times. The chain recombines TRBV29-1 with TRBJ2-5, with D perhaps TRBD1 (5 bases). The CDR3 sequence is 13 residues long. CDR1 and CDR2 (germline): SQVTM, ANQGSEA. Trimming pared 6 bases from V and 7 bases from J, leaving 18 bases between. The CDR3 DNA is TGCAGCGTGGACCCGACAGCGCCAGGGACCCAGTACTTC. Translating gives CSVDPTAPGTQYF.

Concerning this clonotype itself: A much larger clone lies one base from this, so it may be a read error. The J gene is TRBJ1-2, the V gene TRBV10-3; no definite D call. CDR3 length: 15 residues. CDR1 and CDR2 from the germline V gene are ENHRY and SYGVKD. The CDR3 nucleotides are TGTACCATCAGTGGAGTAGGAGCGGAGGCCTATGGCTACACCTTC. It translates to CTISGVGAEAYGYTF.

Details on this clonotype: This may stem from a read error, because a much larger clone lies one nucleotide away. The chain uses TRBV10-3 and TRBJ2-1, with D possibly being TRBD1 (6 bases). CDR3 length: 16 amino acids. Germline V CDR1 and CDR2: ENHRY, SYGVKD. V was clipped by 3 bases and J by 0 bases, with 12 bases between them. The CDR3, as DNA: TGTGCCATCAGTGAAGCCACAGGGAGCTCCTACAATGAGCAGTTCTTC. It codes for CAISEATGSSYNEQFF.